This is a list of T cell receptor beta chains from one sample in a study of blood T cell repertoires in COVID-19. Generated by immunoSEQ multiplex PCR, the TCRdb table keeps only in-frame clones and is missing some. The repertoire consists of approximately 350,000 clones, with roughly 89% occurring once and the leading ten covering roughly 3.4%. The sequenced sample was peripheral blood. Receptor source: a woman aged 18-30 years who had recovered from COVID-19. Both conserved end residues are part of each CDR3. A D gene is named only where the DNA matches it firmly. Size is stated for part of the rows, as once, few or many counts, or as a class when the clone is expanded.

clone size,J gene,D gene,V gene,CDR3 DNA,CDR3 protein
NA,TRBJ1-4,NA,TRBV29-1,TGCAGCGTTGGTTCCAAGTTGAGCCGGGAAAAACTGTTTTTT,CSVGSKLSREKLFF
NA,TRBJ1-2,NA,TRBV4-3,TGCGCCAGCAGCCGCGGAGAAGCTAACTATGGCTACACCTTC,CASSRGEANYGYTF
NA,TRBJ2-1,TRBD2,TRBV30,TGTGCCTGGAGTGTAAGCGGGAGCTCCTACAATGAGCAGTTCTTC,CAWSVSGSSYNEQFF
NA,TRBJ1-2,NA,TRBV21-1,TGTGCCAGCACCCCACTCTTAACTTTCGGCTACACCTTC,CASTPLLTFGYTF
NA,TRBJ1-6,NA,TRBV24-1,TGTGCCACCAGGAGGACCTCTCTGACAGTCGAAATCTCTAATTCACCCCTCCACTTT,CATRRTSLTVEISNSPLHF
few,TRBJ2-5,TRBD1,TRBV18,TGTGCCAGCTCACCACCCGACAGGGTAGAGACCCAGTACTTC,CASSPPDRVETQYF
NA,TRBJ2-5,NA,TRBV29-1,TGCAGTTTTAGCGTACAAGAGACCCAGTACTTC,CSFSVQETQYF
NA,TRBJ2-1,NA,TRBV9,TGTGCCAGCAGCGACGTTAGGGGCAATGAGCAGTTCTTC,CASSDVRGNEQFF
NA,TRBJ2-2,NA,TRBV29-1,TGCAGCGTTGAAGATTTCACGAGTTCGAACACCGGGGAGCTGTTTTTT,CSVEDFTSSNTGELFF
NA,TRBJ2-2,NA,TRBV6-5,TGTGCCAGCAGCCAAAGGGCAGGGGTGGAGGAGCTGTTTTTT,CASSQRAGVEELFF
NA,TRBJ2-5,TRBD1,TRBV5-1,TGCGCCAGCAGCTTGGGGTCAGGGGGACCTCAAGAGACCCAGTACTTC,CASSLGSGGPQETQYF
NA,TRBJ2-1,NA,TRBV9,TGTGCCAGCAGCGTAGACACAGGGCTTGGCAATGAGCAGTTCTTC,CASSVDTGLGNEQFF